Shown below are 4 T cell receptor beta chains from a single sample sequenced in a study of breast tumors, draining lymph nodes, adjacent tissues. Samples came from axillary lymph nodes draining the breast cancer. One entry per CDR3 protein results from TCRdb running MiXCR on the multiplex PCR reads. Of 200,000 or so distinct CDR3 sequences in the sample, around a third were seen once. The sample comprised axillary lymph node tissue. The receptors stem from a female donor with breast cancer. Some clones in this sample may be carry-over from other donors' samples.

The sample holds many counts of this clonotype. The gene calls are TRBV6-6 and TRBJ1-2, with 7 bases aligning to TRBD1. Trimming removed 5 bases from V and 4 bases from J; junction bases left unmatched: 4. The CDR3 length is 13 residues. The germline V gene encodes CDR1 MNHNY and CDR2 SVGAGI (reference sequence). The CDR3 loop reads CASSTRTGYGYTF. The CDR3 DNA follows: TGTGCCAGCAGTACAAGGACAGGCTATGGCTACACCTTC.

V gene TRBV20-1 combines with J gene TRBJ1-1, with D possibly TRBD1 on 6 matching bases. V dropped 5 bases and J dropped 4 bases, with 14 bases sitting between them. This CDR3 is 13 amino acids long. Germline assignment: CDR1 DFQATT and CDR2 SNEGSKA (reference sequence). The CDR3 loop is CSALTGWGTEAFF. The CDR3 bases are TGCAGTGCTTTGACAGGATGGGGCACTGAAGCTTTCTTT.

This clonotype was found many times. Since a much larger clone is just one base distant, this may be a read error. This chain links TRBV20-1 with TRBJ1-2; tentatively, D is TRBD1 (5 bases). This CDR3 has 12 amino acids. Germline V gene data show CDR1 as DFQATT and CDR2 as SNEGSKA (reference sequence). The CDR3 loop is CSASIRGDGSTF. The CDR3 bases are TGCAGTGCTAGTATAAGGGGAGATGGCTCCACCTTC.

About this clonotype itself: A read error is possible here, since a much larger clone lies one base away. This chain connects TRBV6-6 to TRBJ2-1, with 7 bases identical to TRBD2. The J segment lost 7 bases and the V segment lost 6 bases, leaving 15 bases of the junction unmatched. Germline CDR1 MNHNY, CDR2 SVGAGI (reference sequence). This CDR3 region has 16 residues. This CDR3 reads CASRLSAGERVNEQFF. Here the CDR3 DNA reads TGTGCCAGCAGATTGAGCGCGGGGGAGAGGGTAAATGAGCAGTTCTTC.